The sample holds a few counts of the clone carrying this T cell receptor (beta chain). This specimen comes from a study of identical twins. TCRdb independently ran MiXCR on the 5' RACE reads; one entry per CDR3 protein. The sample includes about 470,000 distinct CDR3 sequences, more than 20% of them seen just once. This sample also belongs to another study, concerning T cells expressing NK-cell markers. That paper adds: A range of about 1.0-7.5% of CD8+ T cells consisted of dominant NKG2C+ clonotypes in more than five donors.

The TCR originated in a woman aged 18-29 years in good health. Source material: CD4+ T cells sorted from blood.

DNA for the CDR3: TGTGCCAGCACCCGGCAACCGCTGAACACTGAAGCTTTCTTT. It yields the protein CASTRQPLNTEAFF. V usage is TRBV7-8 and J usage is TRBJ1-1, with D unresolved. The CDR3 is 14 amino acids. Deletions cut 7 bases from V and 0 bases from J, with 12 bases between. Germline CDR1 is SGHVS and CDR2 is FQNEAQ.